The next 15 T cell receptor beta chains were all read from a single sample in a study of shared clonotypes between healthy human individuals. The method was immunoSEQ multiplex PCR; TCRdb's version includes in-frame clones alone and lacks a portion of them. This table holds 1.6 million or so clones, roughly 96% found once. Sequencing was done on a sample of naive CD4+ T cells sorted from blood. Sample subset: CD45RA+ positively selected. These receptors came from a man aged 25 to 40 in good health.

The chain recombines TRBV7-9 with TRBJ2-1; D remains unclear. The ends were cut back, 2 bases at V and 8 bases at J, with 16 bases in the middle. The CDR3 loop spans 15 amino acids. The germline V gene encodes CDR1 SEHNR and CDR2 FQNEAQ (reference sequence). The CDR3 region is CASSLRRPILDEQFF. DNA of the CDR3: TGTGCCAGCAGCTTACGGCGGCCCATACTGGATGAGCAGTTCTTC.

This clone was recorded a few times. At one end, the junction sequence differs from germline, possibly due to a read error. The DNA for the CDR3 is TGTGCCAGCAGCCTCGGACTAGCGGGAGAGGTGGCGTTC. Protein: CASSLGLAGEVAF. The chain recombines TRBV7-2 with TRBJ2-7, with 13 positions matching TRBD2. The length of the CDR3 is 13 residues. Germline assignment: CDR1 SGHTA and CDR2 FQGNSA.

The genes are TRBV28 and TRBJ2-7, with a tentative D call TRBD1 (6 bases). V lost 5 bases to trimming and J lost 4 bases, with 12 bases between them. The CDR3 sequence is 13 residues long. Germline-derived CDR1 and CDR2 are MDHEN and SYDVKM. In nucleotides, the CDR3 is TGTGCCAGCAGTGCGACAACAGGGTACGAGCAGTACTTC. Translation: CASSATTGYEQYF.

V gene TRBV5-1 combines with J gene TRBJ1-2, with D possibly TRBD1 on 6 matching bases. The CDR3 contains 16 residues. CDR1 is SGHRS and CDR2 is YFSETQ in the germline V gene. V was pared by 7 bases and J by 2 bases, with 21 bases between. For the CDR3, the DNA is TGCGCCAGCCAATTTATACCGGACAGCTACAACTATGGCTACACCTTC. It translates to CASQFIPDSYNYGYTF.

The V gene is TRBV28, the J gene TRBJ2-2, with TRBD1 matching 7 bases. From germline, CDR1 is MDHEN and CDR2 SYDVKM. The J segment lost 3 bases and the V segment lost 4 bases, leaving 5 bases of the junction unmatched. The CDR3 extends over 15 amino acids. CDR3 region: CASSSRTGYTGELFF. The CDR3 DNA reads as TGTGCCAGCAGTTCCCGGACAGGCTACACCGGGGAGCTGTTTTTT.

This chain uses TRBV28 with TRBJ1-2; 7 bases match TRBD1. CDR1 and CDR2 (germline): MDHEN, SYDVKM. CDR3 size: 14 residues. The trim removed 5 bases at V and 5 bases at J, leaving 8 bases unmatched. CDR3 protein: CASSADRVRYGYTF. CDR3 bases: TGTGCCAGCAGTGCCGACAGGGTGCGGTATGGCTACACCTTC.

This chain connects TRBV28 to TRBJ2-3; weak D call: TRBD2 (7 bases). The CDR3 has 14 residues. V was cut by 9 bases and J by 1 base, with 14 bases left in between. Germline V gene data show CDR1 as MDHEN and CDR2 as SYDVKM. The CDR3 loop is CASGGGGRTDTQYF. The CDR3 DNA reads TGTGCCAGTGGGGGCGGGGGACGCACAGATACGCAGTATTTT.

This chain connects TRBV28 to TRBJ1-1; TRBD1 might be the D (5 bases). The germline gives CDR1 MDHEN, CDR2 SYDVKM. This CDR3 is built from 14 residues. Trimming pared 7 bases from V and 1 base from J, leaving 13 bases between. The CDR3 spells CASIRGGGNTEAFF. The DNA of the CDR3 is TGTGCCAGCATTAGGGGCGGAGGGAACACTGAAGCTTTCTTT.

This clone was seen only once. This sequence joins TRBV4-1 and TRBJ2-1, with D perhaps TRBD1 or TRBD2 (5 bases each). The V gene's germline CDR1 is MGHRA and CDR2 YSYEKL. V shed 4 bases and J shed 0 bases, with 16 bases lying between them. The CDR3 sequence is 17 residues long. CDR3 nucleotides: TGCGCCAGCAGCCCGGGGCCTGGTAGTCACTCCTACAATGAGCAGTTCTTC. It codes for CASSPGPGSHSYNEQFF.

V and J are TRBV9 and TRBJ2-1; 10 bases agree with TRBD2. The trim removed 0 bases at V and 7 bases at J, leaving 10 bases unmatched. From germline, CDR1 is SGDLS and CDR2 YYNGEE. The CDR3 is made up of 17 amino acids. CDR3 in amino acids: CASSVDSGRAVWNEQFF. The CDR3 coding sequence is TGTGCCAGCAGCGTAGACAGCGGGAGGGCCGTGTGGAATGAGCAGTTCTTC.

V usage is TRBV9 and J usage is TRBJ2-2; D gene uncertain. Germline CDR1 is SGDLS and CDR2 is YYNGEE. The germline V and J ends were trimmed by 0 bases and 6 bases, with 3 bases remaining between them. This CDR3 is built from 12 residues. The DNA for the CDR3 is TGTGCCAGCAGCGTAGAGGCCGGGGAGCTGTTTTTT. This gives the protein CASSVEAGELFF.

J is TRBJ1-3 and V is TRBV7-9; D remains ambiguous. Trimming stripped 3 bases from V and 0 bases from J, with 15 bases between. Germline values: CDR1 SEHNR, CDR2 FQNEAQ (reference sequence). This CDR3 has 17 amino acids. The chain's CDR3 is CASSLYVSSSSGNTIYF. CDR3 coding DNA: TGTGCCAGCAGCTTGTACGTCTCTTCAAGCTCTGGAAACACCATATATTTT.

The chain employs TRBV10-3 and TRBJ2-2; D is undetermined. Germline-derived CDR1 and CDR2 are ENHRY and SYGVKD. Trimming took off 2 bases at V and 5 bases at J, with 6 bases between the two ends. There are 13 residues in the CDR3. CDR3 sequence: CAISEEITGELFF. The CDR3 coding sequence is TGTGCCATCAGTGAGGAAATTACCGGGGAGCTGTTTTTT.

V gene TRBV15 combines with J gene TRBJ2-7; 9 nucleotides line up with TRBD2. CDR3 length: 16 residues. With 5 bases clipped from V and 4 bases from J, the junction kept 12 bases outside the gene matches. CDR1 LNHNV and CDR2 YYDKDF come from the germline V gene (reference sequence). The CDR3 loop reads CATSPQGLAGTYEQYF. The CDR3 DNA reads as TGTGCCACCAGCCCCCAGGGGCTAGCGGGAACTTACGAGCAGTACTTC.

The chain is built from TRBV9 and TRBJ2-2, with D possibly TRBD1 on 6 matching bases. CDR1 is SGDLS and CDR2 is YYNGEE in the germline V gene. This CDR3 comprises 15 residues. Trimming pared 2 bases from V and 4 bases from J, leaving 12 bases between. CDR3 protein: CASSVQQGSTGELFF. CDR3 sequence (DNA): TGTGCCAGCAGCGTTCAACAGGGTTCCACCGGGGAGCTGTTTTTT. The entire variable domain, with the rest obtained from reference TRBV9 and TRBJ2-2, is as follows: DSGVTQTPKHLITATGQRVTLRCSPRSGDLSVYWYQQSLDQGLQFLIQYYNGEERAKGNILERFSAQQFPDLHSELNLSSLELGDSALYFCASSVQQGSTGELFFGEGSRLTVL.